The 8 T cell receptor beta chains given below trace back to one sample, sequenced in a study of OX40 agonist ivuxolimab in advanced cancers. Only in-frame clones appear in the TCRdb table, and some are missing; sequencing was by immunoSEQ multiplex PCR. The data hold more than 35,000 clones, with around 77% observed a single time. The specimen comprised CD4+ or CD8+ T cells sorted from blood, sampled in a trial of the OX40 agonist ivuxolimab. All receptors derive from an adult with an advanced solid tumor such as melanoma, head and neck, liver or kidney cancer.

The V call is TRBV10-2, the J call TRBJ2-1; 7 positions match TRBD2. V lost 4 bases and J lost 6; bases outside the gene matches: 9. Germline V gene sequence: CDR1 WSHSY, CDR2 SAAADI. This CDR3 is built from 15 residues. CDR3 bases: TGCGCCAGCAGTGGGGGACTACAAGATCTCAATGAGCAGTTCTTC. Its translation is CASSGGLQDLNEQFF.

The rearrangement uses TRBV5-1 and TRBJ1-1; no reliable D call. Germline V gene sequence: CDR1 SGHRS, CDR2 YFSETQ. The V gene lost 4 bases and the J gene lost 0 bases, with 10 bases spanning the gap. This CDR3 has 14 amino acids. The CDR3 DNA is TGCGCCAGCAGCCCCTGGTTGGTGAACACTGAAGCTTTCTTT. As protein: CASSPWLVNTEAFF. Variable domain in full (rest from reference TRBV5-1 and TRBJ1-1): KAGVTQTPRYLIKTRGQQVTLSCSPISGHRSVSWYQQTPGQGLQFLFEYFSETQRNKGNFPGRFSGRQFSNSRSEMNVSTLELGDSALYLCASSPWLVNTEAFFGQGTRLTVV.

The V gene is TRBV29-1, the J gene TRBJ2-7; possible D gene TRBD1, 6 bases. The V gene lost 1 base and the J gene lost 5 bases, with 9 bases spanning the gap. The CDR3 has 12 residues. From germline, CDR1 is SQVTM and CDR2 ANQGSEA. The CDR3: CSVEGGGDEQYF. For the CDR3, the DNA is TGCAGCGTTGAAGGAGGGGGAGACGAGCAGTACTTC.

This chain connects TRBV9 to TRBJ2-2; maybe TRBD2 (6 bases). Germline CDR1 reads SGDLS; CDR2 reads YYNGEE. The germline V and J ends were trimmed by 0 bases and 6 bases, with 9 bases remaining between them. This CDR3 is 14 amino acids long. This chain's CDR3 is CASSVGWGAGELFF. CDR3 nucleotide sequence: TGTGCCAGCAGCGTAGGCTGGGGGGCCGGGGAGCTGTTTTTT.

The V and J genes are TRBV5-1 and TRBJ1-1, with 7 positions matching TRBD1. V was clipped by 4 bases and J by 0 bases; unmatched bases: 6. The CDR3 is 15 residues long. Germline-derived CDR1 and CDR2 are SGHRS and YFSETQ. The CDR3 is CASSPLGQLNTEAFF. CDR3 DNA: TGCGCCAGCAGCCCACTGGGACAGCTGAACACTGAAGCTTTCTTT.

This clone was counted a few times. The CDR3 protein is CASSPLENLFSPLHF. For the CDR3, the DNA is TGTGCCAGCAGTCCTCTTGAGAACCTTTTTTCACCCCTCCACTTT. The V gene is TRBV6-5, the J gene TRBJ1-6; D remains unclear. CDR1 is MNHEY, CDR2 SVGAGI, per germline. Trimming left V 5 bases short and J 9 bases short, with 17 bases between. CDR3 size: 15 residues.

This clone was picked up one time. The CDR3 bases are TGTGCCAGCAGCGCACTGCGGACTAGCGGGGACAATGAGCAGTTCTTC. It is translated as CASSALRTSGDNEQFF. V and J are TRBV4-2 and TRBJ2-1; TRBD2 matches at 12 bases. CDR3 length: 16 residues. The germline V gene encodes CDR1 LGHNA and CDR2 YNFKEQ. V shed 5 bases and J 5 bases; nucleotides not matched to a gene: 7.

The rearrangement uses TRBV14 and TRBJ2-7; unclear D gene. The CDR3 length is 13 residues. V dropped 0 bases and J dropped 1 base, with 4 bases sitting between them. CDR1 is SGHDN, CDR2 FVKESK, per germline. The CDR3 DNA is TGTGCCAGCAGCCAAGATTTATCCTACGAGCAGTACTTC. This encodes CASSQDLSYEQYF.